The table lists the clone carrying this TCR beta chain with many counts. What it recognizes is unknown. One end of the junction fails to match germline, which may point to a read error. This entry comes from a study of early T cells in non-severe SARS-CoV-2 infection. Individual cDNA molecules each received unique molecular identifiers attached to them. MiXCR, run by TCRdb on the 5' RACE reads, gives a single entry per CDR3 protein. This table has about 32,000 distinct CDR3 sequences, around 9% appearing once. General study findings and limits: Anti-spike CD8 specificities were favored by VDJdb matching, whose results missed private and CD4 specificities.

CDR3 length: 15 amino acids. In germline, CDR1 is LGHNT, CDR2 FRNRAP. The source material was whole blood. This sequence joins TRBV12-5 and TRBJ2-5; D tentatively fits TRBD1 or TRBD2 (6 bases each). The receptor comes from an adult who was a healthcare worker with PCR-confirmed SARS-CoV-2 infection or an uninfected control (not recorded which). The CDR3 nucleotides are TGTGCTAGTGGTTTGAGGGGGGTAGATATAGAGTCCCAGTACTTC. Translated: CASGLRGVDIESQYF.